The rows below give T cell receptor beta chains drawn from one sample of a study of OX40 agonist ivuxolimab in advanced cancers. Assay used: immunoSEQ multiplex PCR; TCRdb lists only in-frame clones, some missing. The table records around 67,000 clones, 65% to 85% of them present only once. This material consisted of CD4+ or CD8+ T cells sorted from blood, taken in a trial of the OX40 agonist ivuxolimab. These receptors were collected from an adult with an advanced solid tumor such as melanoma, head and neck, liver or kidney cancer. Each CDR3 is given with its conserved first and last residue. A D gene is named only where the DNA matches it firmly. Rows give clone size only sometimes, using once, few, many, or a class for an expanded clone.

j_call d_call clone_size v_call cdr3_nt cdr3_aa
TRBJ1-5 - - TRBV19 TGTGCCAGTAGGGCGAGGGGGGGCGGCGATCAGCCCCAGCATTTT CASRARGGGDQPQHF
TRBJ1-6 - - TRBV2 TGTGCCAGCAGGGGGGACATAGATAATTCACCCCTCCACTTT CASRGDIDNSPLHF
TRBJ1-3 TRBD1 - TRBV19 TGTGCCAGTCAAAGGACAGGGTTTGGAAACACCATATATTTT CASQRTGFGNTIYF
TRBJ1-1 - - TRBV27 TGTGCCAGCAGTTTATGGCCCACAGAGAACACTGAAGCTTTCTTT CASSLWPTENTEAFF
TRBJ2-3 - - TRBV13 TGTGCCAGCAGCGAAACTGTTACTAGCTGGGGGGAATCTAGCACAGATACGCAGTATTTT CASSETVTSWGESSTDTQYF
TRBJ2-2 TRBD1 - TRBV10-1 TGCGCCAGCAGTAGGACAGGGAACACCGGGGAGCTGTTTTTT CASSRTGNTGELFF
TRBJ1-1 - - TRBV2 TGTGCCAGCAGCGGCAGGTCGAACACTGAAGCTTTCTTT CASSGRSNTEAFF
TRBJ1-5 - many TRBV14 TGTGCCAGCAGCCAAAGCCCTGCCCCCTTCCGACAGGTCGGTGTGGATCAGCCCCAGCATTTT CASSQSPAPFRQVGVDQPQHF
TRBJ1-2 - - TRBV7-2 TGTGCCAGCAGCTTCGATGTTAACTATGGCTACACCTTC CASSFDVNYGYTF
TRBJ1-1 - - TRBV28 TGTGCCAGCAGTTTATTATCGAGTGATGAAGCTTTCTTT CASSLLSSDEAFF
TRBJ2-1 TRBD2 - TRBV4-3 TGCGCCAGCAGCCAAGAGGGTGGTCTAGCGGGCAATGAGCAGTTCTTC CASSQEGGLAGNEQFF
TRBJ2-1 TRBD1 - TRBV5-6 TGTGCCAGCAGTTCGGACAGGGGCCTTTCCTACAATGAGCAGTTCTTC CASSSDRGLSYNEQFF
TRBJ2-3 - - TRBV7-3 TGTGCCAGCAGCTTAAGGGGCGACCCCACAGATACGCAGTATTTT CASSLRGDPTDTQYF